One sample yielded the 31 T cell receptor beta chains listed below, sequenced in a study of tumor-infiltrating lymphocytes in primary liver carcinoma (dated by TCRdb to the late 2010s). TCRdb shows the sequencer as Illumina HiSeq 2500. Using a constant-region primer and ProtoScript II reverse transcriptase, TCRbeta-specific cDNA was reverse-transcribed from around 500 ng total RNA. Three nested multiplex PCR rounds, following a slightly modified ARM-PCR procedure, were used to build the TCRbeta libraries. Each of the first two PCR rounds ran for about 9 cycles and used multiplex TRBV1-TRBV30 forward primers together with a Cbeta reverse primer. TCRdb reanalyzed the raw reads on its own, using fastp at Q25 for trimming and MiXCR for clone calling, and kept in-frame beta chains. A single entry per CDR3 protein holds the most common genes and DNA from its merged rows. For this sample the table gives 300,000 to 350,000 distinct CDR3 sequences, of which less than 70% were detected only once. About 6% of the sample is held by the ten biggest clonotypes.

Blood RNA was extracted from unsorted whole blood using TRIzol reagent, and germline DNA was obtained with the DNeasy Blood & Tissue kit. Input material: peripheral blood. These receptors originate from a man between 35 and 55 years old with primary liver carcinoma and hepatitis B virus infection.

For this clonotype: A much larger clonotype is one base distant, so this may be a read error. The DNA of the CDR3 is TGTGCCAACAGCAACGGACTCAACTACAATGAGCAGTTCTTC. It codes for CANSNGLNYNEQFF. The gene calls are TRBV5-4 and TRBJ2-1, with D possibly TRBD2 on 5 matching bases. Germline V gives CDR1 SGHNT, CDR2 YYREEE (reference sequence). The CDR3 contains 14 residues.

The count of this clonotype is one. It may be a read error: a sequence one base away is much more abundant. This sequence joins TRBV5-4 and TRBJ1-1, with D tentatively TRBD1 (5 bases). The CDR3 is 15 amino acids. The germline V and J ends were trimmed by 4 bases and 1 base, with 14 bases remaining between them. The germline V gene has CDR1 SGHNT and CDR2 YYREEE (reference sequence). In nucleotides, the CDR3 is TGTGCCAGCAGCCCATACGGCGGGGGGAACACTGAAGCTTTCTTT. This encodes CASSPYGGGNTEAFF.

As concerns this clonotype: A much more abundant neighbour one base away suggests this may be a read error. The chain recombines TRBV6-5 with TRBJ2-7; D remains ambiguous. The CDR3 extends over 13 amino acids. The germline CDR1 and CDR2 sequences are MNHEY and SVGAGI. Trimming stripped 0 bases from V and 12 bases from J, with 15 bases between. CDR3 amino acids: CASSYSRLPSLYF. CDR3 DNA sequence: TGTGCCAGCAGTTACTCGCGGCTGCCCAGTTTGTACTTC.

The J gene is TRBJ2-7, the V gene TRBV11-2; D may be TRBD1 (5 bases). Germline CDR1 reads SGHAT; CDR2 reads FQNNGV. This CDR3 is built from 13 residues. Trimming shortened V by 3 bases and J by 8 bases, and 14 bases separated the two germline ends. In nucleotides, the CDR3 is TGTGCCAGCAGCTTTGTTCAGGGTTACCAGCAGTACTTC. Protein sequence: CASSFVQGYQQYF.

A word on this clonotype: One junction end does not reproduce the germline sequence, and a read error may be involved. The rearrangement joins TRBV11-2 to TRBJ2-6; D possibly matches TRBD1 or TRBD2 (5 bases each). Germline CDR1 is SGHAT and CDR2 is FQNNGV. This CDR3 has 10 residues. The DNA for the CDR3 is TGTGCTGACGGGGCCAACATCCTGACTTTC. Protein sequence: CADGANILTF.

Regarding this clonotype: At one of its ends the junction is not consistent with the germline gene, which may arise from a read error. In DNA form, the CDR3 reads TGTGCTAGCAGCCTACAGGAGGCGTTCGGAGAGACCCAGTACTTC. This translates into CASSLQEAFGETQYF. The V gene is TRBV11-2, the J gene TRBJ2-5; D tentatively reads TRBD1 or TRBD2 (5 bases each). This CDR3 contains 15 residues. Germline CDR1 reads SGHAT; CDR2 reads FQNNGV. Combining the CDR3 with reference TRBV11-2 and TRBJ2-5 gives the whole variable domain EAGVAQSPRYKIIEKRQSVAFWCNPISGHATLYWYQQILGQGPKLLIQFQNNGVVDDSQLPKDRFSAERLKGVDSTLKIQPAKLEDSAVYLCASSLQEAFGETQYFGPGTRLLVL.

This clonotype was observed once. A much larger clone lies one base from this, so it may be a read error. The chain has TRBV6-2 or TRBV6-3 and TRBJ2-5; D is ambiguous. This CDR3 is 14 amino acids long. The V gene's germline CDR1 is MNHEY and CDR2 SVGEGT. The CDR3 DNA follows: TGTGCCAGCAGTTACTCGTTCGCCCAAGAGACCCTGTACTTC. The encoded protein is CASSYSFAQETLYF.

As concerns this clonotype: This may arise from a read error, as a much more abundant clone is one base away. The CDR3 DNA reads TGTGCCAACAGCCTCGGTCTCTCTGGGGCCAACGTCCTGACTTTC. Its translation is CANSLGLSGANVLTF. This rearrangement joins TRBV6-6 to TRBJ2-6; no clear D gene. Trimming shortened V by 10 bases and J by 0 bases, and 13 bases separated the two germline ends. CDR1 is MNHNY and CDR2 is SVGAGI in the germline V gene (reference sequence). This CDR3 comprises 15 residues.

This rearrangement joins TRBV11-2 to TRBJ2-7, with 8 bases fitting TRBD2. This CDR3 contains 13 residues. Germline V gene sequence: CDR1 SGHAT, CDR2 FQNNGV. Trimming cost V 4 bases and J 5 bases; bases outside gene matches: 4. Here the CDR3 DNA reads TGTGCCAGCAGCTCGTTTAGCGGGAACGAGCAGTACTTC. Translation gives CASSSFSGNEQYF.

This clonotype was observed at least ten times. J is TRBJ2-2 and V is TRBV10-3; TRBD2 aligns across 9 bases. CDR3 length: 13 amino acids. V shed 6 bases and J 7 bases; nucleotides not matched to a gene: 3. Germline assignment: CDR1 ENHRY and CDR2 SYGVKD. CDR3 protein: CAISSGRSGELFF. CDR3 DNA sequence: TGTGCCATCAGCAGCGGGAGGAGCGGGGAGCTGTTTTTT.

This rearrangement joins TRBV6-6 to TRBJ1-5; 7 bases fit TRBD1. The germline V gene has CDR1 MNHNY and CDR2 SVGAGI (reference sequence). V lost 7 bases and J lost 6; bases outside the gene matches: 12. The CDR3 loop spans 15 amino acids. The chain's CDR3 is CASIDTGDGSQPQHF. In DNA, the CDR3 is TGTGCCAGCATTGACACAGGGGACGGGTCTCAGCCCCAGCATTTT.

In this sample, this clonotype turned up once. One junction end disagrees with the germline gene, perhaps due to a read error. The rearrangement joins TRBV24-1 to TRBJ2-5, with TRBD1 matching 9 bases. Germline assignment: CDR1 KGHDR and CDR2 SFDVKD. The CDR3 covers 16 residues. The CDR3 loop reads CATSDLTGTGKEIQYF. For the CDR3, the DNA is TGTGCCACCAGTGATTTAACCGGGACAGGGAAAGAGATCCAGTACTTC.

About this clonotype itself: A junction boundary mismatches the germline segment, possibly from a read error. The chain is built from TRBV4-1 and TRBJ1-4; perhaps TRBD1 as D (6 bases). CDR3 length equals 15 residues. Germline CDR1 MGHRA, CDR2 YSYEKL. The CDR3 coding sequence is TGCGCCAGCAGCCAAGACGGGGGGCCCGCAGAAAGACTGTTTTTT. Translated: CASSQDGGPAERLFF.

The CDR3 sequence is CSVWGGVYEQYF. DNA for the CDR3: TGCAGCGTCTGGGGGGGAGTCTACGAGCAGTACTTC. The rearrangement uses TRBV29-1 and TRBJ2-7; 7 positions agree with TRBD2. The CDR3 has 12 residues. The V gene end was trimmed by 6 bases and the J gene end by 3 bases; junction bases not matched to a gene: 5. Germline CDR1 is SQVTM and CDR2 is ANQGSEA.

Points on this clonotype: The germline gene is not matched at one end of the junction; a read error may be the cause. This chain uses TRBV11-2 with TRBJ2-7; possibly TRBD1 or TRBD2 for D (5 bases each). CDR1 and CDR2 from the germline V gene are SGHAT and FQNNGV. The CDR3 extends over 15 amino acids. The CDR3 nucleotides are TGTGCCACCAGCGTGGGCTCTGGGACCCTCTACGAGCAGTACTTC. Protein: CATSVGSGTLYEQYF. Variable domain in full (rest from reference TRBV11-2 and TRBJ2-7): EAGVAQSPRYKIIEKRQSVAFWCNPISGHATLYWYQQILGQGPKLLIQFQNNGVVDDSQLPKDRFSAERLKGVDSTLKIQPAKLEDSAVYLCATSVGSGTLYEQYFGPGTRLTVT.

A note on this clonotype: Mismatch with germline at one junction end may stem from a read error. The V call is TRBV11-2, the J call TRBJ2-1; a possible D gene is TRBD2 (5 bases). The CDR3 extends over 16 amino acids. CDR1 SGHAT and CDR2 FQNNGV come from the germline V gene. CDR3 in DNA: TGTGCCGGCAGCTTAGACGTGGCGGGCGGTCAGGTTGAGCAGTTCTTC. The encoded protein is CAGSLDVAGGQVEQFF.

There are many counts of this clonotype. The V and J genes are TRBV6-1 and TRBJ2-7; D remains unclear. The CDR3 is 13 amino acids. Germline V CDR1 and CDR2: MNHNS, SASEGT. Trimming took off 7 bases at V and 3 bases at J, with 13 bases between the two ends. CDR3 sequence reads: CASKVGLVYEQYF. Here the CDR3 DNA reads TGTGCCAGCAAGGTCGGGCTAGTCTACGAGCAGTACTTC.

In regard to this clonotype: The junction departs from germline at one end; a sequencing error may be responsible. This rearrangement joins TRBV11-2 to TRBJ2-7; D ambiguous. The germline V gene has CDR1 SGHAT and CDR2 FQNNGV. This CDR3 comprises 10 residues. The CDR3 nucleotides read TGTGCCAGCAGCTTCAGTGAGCAGTGCTTC. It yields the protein CASSFSEQCF. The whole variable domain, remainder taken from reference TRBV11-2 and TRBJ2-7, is EAGVAQSPRYKIIEKRQSVAFWCNPISGHATLYWYQQILGQGPKLLIQFQNNGVVDDSQLPKDRFSAERLKGVDSTLKIQPAKLEDSAVYLCASSFSEQCFGPGTRLTVT.

This chain's CDR3 is CASTPSGQGSYGYTF. CDR3 coding DNA: TGTGCCAGCACACCCTCGGGACAGGGCTCCTATGGCTACACCTTC. The J gene is TRBJ1-2, the V gene TRBV7-2, with 9 positions matching TRBD1. V shed 7 bases and J 4 bases; nucleotides not matched to a gene: 10. The CDR3 runs to 15 residues. The germline CDR1 and CDR2 sequences are SGHTA and FQGNSA.

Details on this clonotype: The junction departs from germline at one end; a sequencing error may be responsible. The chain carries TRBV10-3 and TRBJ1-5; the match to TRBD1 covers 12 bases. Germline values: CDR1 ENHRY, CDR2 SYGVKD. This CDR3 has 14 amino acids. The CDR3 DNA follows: TGTGCCGTCAGTGGGACAGGGGGCAATCAGTCCCAGCATTTT. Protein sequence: CAVSGTGGNQSQHF.

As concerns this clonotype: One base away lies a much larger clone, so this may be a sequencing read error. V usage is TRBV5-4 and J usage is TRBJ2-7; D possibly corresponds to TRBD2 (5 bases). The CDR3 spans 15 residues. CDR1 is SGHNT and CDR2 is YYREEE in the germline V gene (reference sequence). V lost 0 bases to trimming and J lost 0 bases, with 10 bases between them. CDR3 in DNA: TGTGCCAGCAGCTTGGCGAGGGCGATCTCCTACGAGCAGTACTTC. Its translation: CASSLARAISYEQYF.

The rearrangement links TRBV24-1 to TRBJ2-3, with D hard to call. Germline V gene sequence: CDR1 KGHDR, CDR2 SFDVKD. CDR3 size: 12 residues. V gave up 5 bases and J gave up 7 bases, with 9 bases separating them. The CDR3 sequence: CATSALGNTQYF. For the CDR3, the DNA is TGTGCCACCAGTGCCTTGGGGAATACGCAGTATTTT.

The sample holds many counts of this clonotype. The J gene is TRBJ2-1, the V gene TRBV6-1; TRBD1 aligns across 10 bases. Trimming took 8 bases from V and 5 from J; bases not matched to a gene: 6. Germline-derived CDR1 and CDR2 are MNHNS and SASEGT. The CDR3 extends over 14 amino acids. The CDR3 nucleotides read TGTGCCAGCTCGACAGGGGGCCACGACAATGAGCAGTTCTTC. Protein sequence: CASSTGGHDNEQFF.

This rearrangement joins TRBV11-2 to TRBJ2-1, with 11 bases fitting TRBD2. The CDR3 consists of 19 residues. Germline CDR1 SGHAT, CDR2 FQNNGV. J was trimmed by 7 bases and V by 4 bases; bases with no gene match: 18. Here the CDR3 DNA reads TGTGCCAGCAGCTCGGTCGCGGGACTAGCGGCAGGGCCCTTGAATGAGCAGTTCTTC. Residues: CASSSVAGLAAGPLNEQFF.

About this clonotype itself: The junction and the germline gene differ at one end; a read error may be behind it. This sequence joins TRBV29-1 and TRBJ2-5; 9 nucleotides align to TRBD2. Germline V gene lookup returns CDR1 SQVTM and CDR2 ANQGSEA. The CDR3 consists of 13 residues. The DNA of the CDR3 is TGCAGCGCTGAGCTAGCGGGACAAGAGACCCATTACTTC. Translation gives CSAELAGQETHYF.

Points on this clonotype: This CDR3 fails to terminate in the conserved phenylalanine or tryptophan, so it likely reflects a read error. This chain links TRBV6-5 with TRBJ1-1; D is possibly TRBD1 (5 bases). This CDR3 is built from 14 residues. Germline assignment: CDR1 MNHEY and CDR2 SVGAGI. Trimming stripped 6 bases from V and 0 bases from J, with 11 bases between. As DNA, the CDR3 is TGTGCCAGCAGCCCACAGGAGTTGAACACTGAAGCTTTCATT. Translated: CASSPQELNTEAFI.

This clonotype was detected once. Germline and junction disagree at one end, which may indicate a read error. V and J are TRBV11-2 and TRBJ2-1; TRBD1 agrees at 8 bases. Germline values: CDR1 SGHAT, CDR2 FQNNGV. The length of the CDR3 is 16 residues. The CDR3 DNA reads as TGTGCCAGTAGCCGACAGGGGTCGAGCTCCTACGATGAGCAGTTCTTC. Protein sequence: CASSRQGSSSYDEQFF.

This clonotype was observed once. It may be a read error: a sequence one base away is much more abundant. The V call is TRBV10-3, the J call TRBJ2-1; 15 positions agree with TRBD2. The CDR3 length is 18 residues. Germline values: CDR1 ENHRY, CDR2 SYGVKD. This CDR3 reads CAISPGLAGGSSYNEQLF. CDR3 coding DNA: TGTGCCATCAGTCCGGGACTAGCGGGAGGTAGCTCCTACAATGAGCAGTTATTC.

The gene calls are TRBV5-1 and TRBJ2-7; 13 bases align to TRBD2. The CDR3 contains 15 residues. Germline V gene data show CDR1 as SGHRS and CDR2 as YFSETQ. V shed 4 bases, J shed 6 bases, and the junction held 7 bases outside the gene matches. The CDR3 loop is CASSQGTSGMGEQYF. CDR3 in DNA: TGCGCCAGCAGCCAAGGGACTAGCGGGATGGGCGAGCAGTACTTC.

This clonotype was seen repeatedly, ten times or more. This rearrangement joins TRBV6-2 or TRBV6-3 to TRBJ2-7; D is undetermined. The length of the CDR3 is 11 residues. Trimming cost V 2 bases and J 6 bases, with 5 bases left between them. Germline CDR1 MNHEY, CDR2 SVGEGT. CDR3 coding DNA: TGTGCCAGCAGTTACGCTTCCGAGCAGTACTTC. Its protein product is CASSYASEQYF.

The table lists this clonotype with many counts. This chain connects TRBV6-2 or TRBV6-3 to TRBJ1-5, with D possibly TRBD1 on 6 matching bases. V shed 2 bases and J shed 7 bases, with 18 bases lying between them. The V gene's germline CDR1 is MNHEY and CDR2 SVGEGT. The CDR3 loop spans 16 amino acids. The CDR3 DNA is TGTGCCAGCAGTTACCTAATACAGGGTGTGTTACAGCCCCAGCATTTT. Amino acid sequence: CASSYLIQGVLQPQHF.